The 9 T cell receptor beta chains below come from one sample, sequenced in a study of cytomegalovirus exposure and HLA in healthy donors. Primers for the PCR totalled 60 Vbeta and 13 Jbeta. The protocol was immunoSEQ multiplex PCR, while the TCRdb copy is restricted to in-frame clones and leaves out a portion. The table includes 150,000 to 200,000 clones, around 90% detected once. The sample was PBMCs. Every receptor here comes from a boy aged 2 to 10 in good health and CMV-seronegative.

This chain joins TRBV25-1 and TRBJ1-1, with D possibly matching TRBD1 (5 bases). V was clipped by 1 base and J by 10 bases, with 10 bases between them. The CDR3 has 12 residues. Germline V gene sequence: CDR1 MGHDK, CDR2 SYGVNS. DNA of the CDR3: TGTGCCAGCAGTGAATGGGGCTCTAGAGCTTTCTTT. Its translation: CASSEWGSRAFF.

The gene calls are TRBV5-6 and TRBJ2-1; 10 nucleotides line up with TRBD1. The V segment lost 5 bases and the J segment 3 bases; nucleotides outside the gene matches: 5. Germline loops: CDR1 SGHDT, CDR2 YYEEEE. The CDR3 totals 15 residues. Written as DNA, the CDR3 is TGTGCCAGCAGTCCCCGGGACAGGGGCTACAATGAGCAGTTCTTC. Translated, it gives CASSPRDRGYNEQFF.

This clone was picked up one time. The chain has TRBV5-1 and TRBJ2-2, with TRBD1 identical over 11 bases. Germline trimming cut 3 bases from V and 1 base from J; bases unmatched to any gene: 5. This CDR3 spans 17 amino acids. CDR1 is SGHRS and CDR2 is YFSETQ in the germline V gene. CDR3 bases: TGCGCCAGCAGCTGGACAGGGGGCGGAGGGAACACCGGGGAGCTGTTTTTT. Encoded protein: CASSWTGGGGNTGELFF.

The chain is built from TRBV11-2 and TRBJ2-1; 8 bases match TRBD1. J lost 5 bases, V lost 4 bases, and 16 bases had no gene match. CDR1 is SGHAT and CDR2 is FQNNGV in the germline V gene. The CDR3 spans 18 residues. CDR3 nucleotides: TGTGCCAGCAGCTCCCCGAACTGGGCGGGGACAGGTAACAATGAGCAGTTCTTC. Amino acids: CASSSPNWAGTGNNEQFF.

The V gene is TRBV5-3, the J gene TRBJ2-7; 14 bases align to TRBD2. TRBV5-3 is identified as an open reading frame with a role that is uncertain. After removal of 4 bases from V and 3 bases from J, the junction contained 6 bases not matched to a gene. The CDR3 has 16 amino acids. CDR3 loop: CARSQKGTSGSYEQYF. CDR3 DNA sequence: TGTGCCAGAAGCCAAAAGGGGACTAGCGGGAGCTACGAGCAGTACTTC.

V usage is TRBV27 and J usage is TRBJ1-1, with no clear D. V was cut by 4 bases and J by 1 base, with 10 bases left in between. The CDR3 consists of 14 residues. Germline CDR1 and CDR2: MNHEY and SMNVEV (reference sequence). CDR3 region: CASSSTNRNTEAFF. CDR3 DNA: TGTGCCAGCAGTTCGACTAACAGGAACACTGAAGCTTTCTTT.

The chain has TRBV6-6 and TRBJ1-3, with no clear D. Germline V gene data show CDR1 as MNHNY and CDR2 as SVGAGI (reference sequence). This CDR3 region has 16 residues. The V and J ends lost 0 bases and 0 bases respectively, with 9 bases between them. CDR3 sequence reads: CASSYSTGNSGNTIYF. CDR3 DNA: TGTGCCAGCAGTTACTCGACTGGAAACTCTGGAAACACCATATATTTT.

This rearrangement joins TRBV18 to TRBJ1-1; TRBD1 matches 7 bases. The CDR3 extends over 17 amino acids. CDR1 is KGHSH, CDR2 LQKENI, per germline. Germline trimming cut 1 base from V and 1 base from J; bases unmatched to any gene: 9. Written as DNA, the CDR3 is TGTGCCAGCTCACCACAATTCTCGACAGGGCCGAACACTGAAGCTTTCTTT. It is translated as CASSPQFSTGPNTEAFF.

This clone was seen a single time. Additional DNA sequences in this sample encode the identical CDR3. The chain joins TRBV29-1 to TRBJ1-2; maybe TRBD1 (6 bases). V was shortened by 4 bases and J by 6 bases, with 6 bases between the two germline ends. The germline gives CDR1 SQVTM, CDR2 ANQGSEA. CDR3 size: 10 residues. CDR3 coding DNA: TGCAGCGTTGGACAGGATGGCTACACCTTC. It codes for CSVGQDGYTF.